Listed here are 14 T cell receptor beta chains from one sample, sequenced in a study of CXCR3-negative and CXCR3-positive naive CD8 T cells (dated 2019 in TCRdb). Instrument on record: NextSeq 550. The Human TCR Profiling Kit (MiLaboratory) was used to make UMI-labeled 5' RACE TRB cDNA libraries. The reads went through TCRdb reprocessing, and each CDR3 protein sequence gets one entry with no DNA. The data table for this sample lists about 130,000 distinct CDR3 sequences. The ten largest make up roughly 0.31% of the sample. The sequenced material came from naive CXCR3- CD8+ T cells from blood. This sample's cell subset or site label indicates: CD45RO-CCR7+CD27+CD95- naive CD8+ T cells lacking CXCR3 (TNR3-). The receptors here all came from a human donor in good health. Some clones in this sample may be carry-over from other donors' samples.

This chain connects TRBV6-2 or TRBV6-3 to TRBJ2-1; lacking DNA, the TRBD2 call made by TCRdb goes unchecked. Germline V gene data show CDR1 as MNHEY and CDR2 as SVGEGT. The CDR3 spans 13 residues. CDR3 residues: CASTQGVAGEQFF.

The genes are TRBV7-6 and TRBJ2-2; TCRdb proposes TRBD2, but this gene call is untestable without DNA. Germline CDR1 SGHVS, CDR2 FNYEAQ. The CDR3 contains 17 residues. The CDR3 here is CASSLAALASGTGELFF.

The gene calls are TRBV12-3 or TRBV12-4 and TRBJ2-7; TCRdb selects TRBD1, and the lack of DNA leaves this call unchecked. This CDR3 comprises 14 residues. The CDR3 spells CASSPRGSPYEQYF.

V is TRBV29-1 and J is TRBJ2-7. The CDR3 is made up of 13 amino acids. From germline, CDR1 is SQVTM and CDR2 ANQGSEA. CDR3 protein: CSVCNDYSYEQYF.

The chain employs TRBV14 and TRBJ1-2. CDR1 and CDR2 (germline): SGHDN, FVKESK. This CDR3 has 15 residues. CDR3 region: CASSQDRAGPDGYTF.

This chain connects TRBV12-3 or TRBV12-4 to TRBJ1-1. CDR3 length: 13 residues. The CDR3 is CASTAFLNTEAFF.

Here the CDR3 reads CASSPPLTGELFF. The V and J genes are TRBV4-1 and TRBJ2-2; there is no DNA to check the TCRdb D call of TRBD1. The CDR3 is 13 amino acids. From germline, CDR1 is MGHRA and CDR2 YSYEKL.

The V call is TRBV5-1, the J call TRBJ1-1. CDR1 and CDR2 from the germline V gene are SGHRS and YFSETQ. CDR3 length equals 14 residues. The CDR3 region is CASSLGGEDTEAFF.

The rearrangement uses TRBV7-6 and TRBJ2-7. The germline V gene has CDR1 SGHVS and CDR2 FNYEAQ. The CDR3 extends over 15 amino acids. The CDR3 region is CASSLEASRSYEQYF. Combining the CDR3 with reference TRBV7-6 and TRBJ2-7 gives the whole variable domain GAGVSQSPRYKVTKRGQDVALRCDPISGHVSLYWYRQALGQGPEFLTYFNYEAQQDKSGLPNDRFSAERPEGSISTLTIQRTEQRDSAMYRCASSLEASRSYEQYFGPGTRLTVT.

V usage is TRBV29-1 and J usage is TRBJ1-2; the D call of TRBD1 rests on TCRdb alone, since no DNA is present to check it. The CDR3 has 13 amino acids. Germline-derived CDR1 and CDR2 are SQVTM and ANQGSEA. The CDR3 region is CSVEVDSDYGYTF.

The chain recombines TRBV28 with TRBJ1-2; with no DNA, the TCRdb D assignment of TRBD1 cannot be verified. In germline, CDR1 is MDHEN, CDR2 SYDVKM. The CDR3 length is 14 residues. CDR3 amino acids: CATHGQATNYGYTF.

The CDR3 region is CSVMTNQETQYF. The chain uses TRBV29-1 and TRBJ2-5. This CDR3 region has 12 residues. The germline CDR1 and CDR2 sequences are SQVTM and ANQGSEA.

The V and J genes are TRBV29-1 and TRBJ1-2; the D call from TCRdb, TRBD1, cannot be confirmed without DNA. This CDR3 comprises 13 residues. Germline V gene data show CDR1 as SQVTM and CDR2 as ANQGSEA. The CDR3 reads CSANLGLPDGYTF.

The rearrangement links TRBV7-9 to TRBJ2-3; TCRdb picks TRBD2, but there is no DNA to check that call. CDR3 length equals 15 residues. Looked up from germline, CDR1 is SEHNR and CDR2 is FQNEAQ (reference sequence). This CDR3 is CASSPWRAGSDTQYF.